This T cell receptor beta chain derives from a study of early T cells in non-severe SARS-CoV-2 infection. This clonotype was seen many times. Trimming cost V 1 base and J 5 bases, with 14 bases left between them. The CDR3 extends over 15 amino acids. Germline-derived CDR1 and CDR2 are SGHVS and FNYEAQ. Individual cDNA molecules received unique molecular identifiers. A single record per CDR3 protein comes from TCRdb applying MiXCR to the 5' RACE reads. The data contain around 75,000 distinct CDR3 sequences, roughly 9.4% of them singletons. This clonotype was obtained from an adult who was a healthcare worker with PCR-confirmed SARS-CoV-2 infection or an uninfected control (not recorded which). Sample: whole blood. The genes are TRBV7-6 and TRBJ2-5; D is ambiguous. CDR3 sequence reads: CASSLVGSTAETQYF. The CDR3 bases are TGTGCCAGCAGCTTAGTCGGCTCAACGGCCGAGACCCAGTACTTC. The full variable domain, rest sourced from reference TRBV7-6 and TRBJ2-5, is GAGVSQSPRYKVTKRGQDVALRCDPISGHVSLYWYRQALGQGPEFLTYFNYEAQQDKSGLPNDRFSAERPEGSISTLTIQRTEQRDSAMYRCASSLVGSTAETQYFGPGTRLLVL.